A selection of T cell receptor beta chains follows, all from one sample in a study of shared clonotypes between healthy human individuals. TCRdb keeps only in-frame clones here, not all; method: immunoSEQ multiplex PCR. The table shows 2 million to 2.5 million clones, with approximately 94% occurring only once. Sequenced sample: naive CD4+ T cells sorted from blood. These receptors originate from a man aged 18 to 30 in good health. The CDR3 runs from the conserved cysteine through the conserved F or W. A D gene is named only where the DNA matches it firmly. Clone sizes are given selectively: once, few, many, or a class where the clone is expanded.

d_gene: TRBD1; j_gene: TRBJ2-3; abundance: .; v_gene: TRBV6-5; CDR3aa: CATVDRGNTQYF; CDR3nt: TGTGCCACCGTGGACAGGGGTAATACGCAGTATTTT
d_gene: TRBD2; j_gene: TRBJ2-1; abundance: .; v_gene: TRBV15; CDR3aa: CATSRDHKRGTYNEQFF; CDR3nt: TGTGCCACCAGCAGAGATCATAAGCGGGGGACTTACAATGAGCAGTTCTTC
d_gene: TRBD1; j_gene: TRBJ1-2; abundance: .; v_gene: TRBV28; CDR3aa: CASSLGRTGGYGYTF; CDR3nt: TGTGCCAGCAGTCTCGGTAGGACAGGGGGCTATGGCTACACCTTC
d_gene: TRBD2; j_gene: TRBJ2-1; abundance: .; v_gene: TRBV15; CDR3aa: CATSASPAGGEQFF; CDR3nt: TGTGCCACCAGCGCGAGCCCAGCGGGAGGTGAGCAGTTCTTC
d_gene: .; j_gene: TRBJ1-1; abundance: .; v_gene: TRBV5-1; CDR3aa: CASTYSGGTTEAFF; CDR3nt: TGCGCCAGCACCTACTCGGGAGGGACCACTGAAGCTTTCTTT
d_gene: TRBD1; j_gene: TRBJ1-1; abundance: .; v_gene: TRBV4-3; CDR3aa: CASSQDYRGLVVNTEAFF; CDR3nt: TGCGCCAGCAGCCAAGATTACAGGGGGCTTGTAGTGAACACTGAAGCTTTCTTT
d_gene: .; j_gene: TRBJ2-4; abundance: .; v_gene: TRBV4-3; CDR3aa: CASSQEEIGRTGAKNIQYF; CDR3nt: TGCGCCAGCAGCCAAGAGGAGATCGGGAGAACGGGGGCCAAAAACATTCAGTACTTC
d_gene: TRBD1; j_gene: TRBJ1-4; abundance: .; v_gene: TRBV5-1; CDR3aa: CASSLAGGTEKLFF; CDR3nt: TGCGCCAGCAGCTTGGCAGGGGGCACGGAAAAACTGTTTTTT
d_gene: .; j_gene: TRBJ1-2; abundance: .; v_gene: TRBV5-1; CDR3aa: CASSLAGGDYGYTF; CDR3nt: TGCGCCAGCAGCTTGGCCGGGGGTGACTATGGCTACACCTTC
d_gene: .; j_gene: TRBJ2-3; abundance: .; v_gene: TRBV11-3; CDR3aa: CASSLGVTDTQYF; CDR3nt: TGTGCCAGCAGCTTGGGGGTCACAGATACGCAGTATTTT
d_gene: .; j_gene: TRBJ1-1; abundance: .; v_gene: TRBV6-6; CDR3aa: CARARQPTPNTEAFF; CDR3nt: TGTGCCAGGGCTCGGCAGCCAACCCCGAACACTGAAGCTTTCTTT
d_gene: .; j_gene: TRBJ1-4; abundance: .; v_gene: TRBV5-1; CDR3aa: CASSLGTGNEKLFF; CDR3nt: TGCGCCAGCAGCTTGGGGACTGGGAATGAAAAACTGTTTTTT
d_gene: .; j_gene: TRBJ1-2; abundance: few; v_gene: TRBV11-2; CDR3aa: CASSLDGHYGYTF; CDR3nt: TGTGCCAGCAGCTTAGACGGACACTATGGCTACACCTTC
d_gene: .; j_gene: TRBJ2-3; abundance: .; v_gene: TRBV18; CDR3aa: CASSPPRGGELAGRSDTQYF; CDR3nt: TGTGCCAGCTCACCACCGAGAGGGGGCGAATTGGCGGGACGGTCAGATACGCAGTATTTT
d_gene: .; j_gene: TRBJ2-2; abundance: .; v_gene: TRBV7-9; CDR3aa: CASTRDRDTGELFF; CDR3nt: TGTGCCAGCACCAGAGACCGAGACACCGGGGAGCTGTTTTTT
d_gene: TRBD2; j_gene: TRBJ2-3; abundance: .; v_gene: TRBV6-5; CDR3aa: CASSVPGGSDTQYF; CDR3nt: TGTGCCAGCAGTGTCCCCGGGGGGTCAGATACGCAGTATTTT
d_gene: .; j_gene: TRBJ1-5; abundance: few; v_gene: TRBV18; CDR3aa: CASSPGGHDSNQPQHF; CDR3nt: TGTGCCAGCTCACCTGGTGGGCACGATAGCAATCAGCCCCAGCATTTT
d_gene: TRBD2; j_gene: TRBJ2-2; abundance: .; v_gene: TRBV18; CDR3aa: CASSLILAGASTGELFF; CDR3nt: TGTGCCAGCTCACTTATCCTAGCGGGGGCCAGCACCGGGGAGCTGTTTTTT
d_gene: .; j_gene: TRBJ2-7; abundance: .; v_gene: TRBV4-1; CDR3aa: CASRGGLSYEQYF; CDR3nt: TGCGCCAGCAGGGGCGGCCTTTCCTACGAGCAGTACTTC
d_gene: TRBD2; j_gene: TRBJ2-4; abundance: .; v_gene: TRBV4-1; CDR3aa: CASSLGEGLLPAKNIQYF; CDR3nt: TGCGCCAGCAGCCTGGGGGAGGGGTTACTCCCGGCCAAAAACATTCAGTACTTC
d_gene: .; j_gene: TRBJ1-2; abundance: .; v_gene: TRBV19; CDR3aa: CASSIEGPRNTYGYTF; CDR3nt: TGTGCCAGTAGTATAGAGGGGCCAAGAAACACCTATGGCTACACCTTC
d_gene: .; j_gene: TRBJ2-3; abundance: .; v_gene: TRBV7-6; CDR3aa: CASSQPRGTDTQYF; CDR3nt: TGTGCCAGCAGCCAGCCCCGTGGGACAGATACGCAGTATTTT
d_gene: .; j_gene: TRBJ2-5; abundance: .; v_gene: TRBV5-5; CDR3aa: CASSYLRGEETQYF; CDR3nt: TGTGCCAGCAGCTACCTAAGGGGGGAAGAGACCCAGTACTTC
d_gene: .; j_gene: TRBJ2-5; abundance: .; v_gene: TRBV7-8; CDR3aa: CASSRDLQETQYF; CDR3nt: TGTGCCAGCAGCCGGGACTTGCAAGAGACCCAGTACTTC
d_gene: .; j_gene: TRBJ2-7; abundance: .; v_gene: TRBV11-2; CDR3aa: CASSLAMRGYEQYF; CDR3nt: TGTGCCAGCAGCTTAGCGATGAGGGGATACGAGCAGTACTTC
d_gene: .; j_gene: TRBJ2-7; abundance: .; v_gene: TRBV19; CDR3aa: CASSMIQTSYEQYF; CDR3nt: TGTGCCAGTAGTATGATACAGACCTCCTACGAGCAGTACTTC
d_gene: .; j_gene: TRBJ2-4; abundance: once; v_gene: TRBV6-6; CDR3aa: CASSNSKNIQYF; CDR3nt: TGTGCCAGCAGTAACTCGAAAAACATTCAGTACTTC
d_gene: .; j_gene: TRBJ2-5; abundance: .; v_gene: TRBV6-6; CDR3aa: CASSGAAETQYF; CDR3nt: TGTGCCAGCAGCGGCGCTGCAGAGACCCAGTACTTC
d_gene: .; j_gene: TRBJ1-1; abundance: .; v_gene: TRBV10-3; CDR3aa: CAISESAGIIMNTEAFF; CDR3nt: TGTGCCATCAGTGAGTCGGCGGGTATCATCATGAACACTGAAGCTTTCTTT
d_gene: TRBD2; j_gene: TRBJ2-3; abundance: .; v_gene: TRBV6-1; CDR3aa: CASSGGLAGDPVDTQYF; CDR3nt: TGTGCCAGCAGTGGGGGACTAGCGGGGGACCCAGTCGATACGCAGTATTTT
d_gene: .; j_gene: TRBJ2-7; abundance: .; v_gene: TRBV29-1; CDR3aa: CSVEALTGAYEQYF; CDR3nt: TGCAGCGTTGAAGCCCTGACAGGTGCCTACGAGCAGTACTTC
d_gene: .; j_gene: TRBJ2-7; abundance: .; v_gene: TRBV7-2; CDR3aa: CASSLRWGLYEQYF; CDR3nt: TGTGCCAGCAGCTTAAGGTGGGGGTTATACGAGCAGTACTTC
d_gene: .; j_gene: TRBJ2-1; abundance: .; v_gene: TRBV11-2; CDR3aa: CASSLDRINEQFF; CDR3nt: TGTGCCAGCAGCTTAGATCGTATCAATGAGCAGTTCTTC
d_gene: .; j_gene: TRBJ1-5; abundance: .; v_gene: TRBV6-6; CDR3aa: CASSYPGRGTQPQHF; CDR3nt: TGTGCCAGCAGTTACCCAGGACGGGGTACCCAGCCCCAGCATTTT
d_gene: .; j_gene: TRBJ1-1; abundance: .; v_gene: TRBV28; CDR3aa: CASSLPSLEAFF; CDR3nt: TGTGCCAGCAGTTTGCCCAGCCTTGAAGCTTTCTTT
d_gene: .; j_gene: TRBJ2-3; abundance: once; v_gene: TRBV25-1; CDR3aa: CASSAWAGKGAGTQYF; CDR3nt: TGTGCCAGCAGTGCTTGGGCAGGAAAAGGGGCCGGTACGCAGTATTTT
d_gene: .; j_gene: TRBJ2-5; abundance: .; v_gene: TRBV5-1; CDR3aa: CASSPGGTVLQETQYF; CDR3nt: TGCGCCAGCAGCCCAGGGGGGACTGTCCTCCAAGAGACCCAGTACTTC
d_gene: .; j_gene: TRBJ2-5; abundance: .; v_gene: TRBV5-1; CDR3aa: CASREGGTSVETQYF; CDR3nt: TGCGCCAGCAGGGAAGGGGGAACTAGCGTCGAGACCCAGTACTTC
d_gene: .; j_gene: TRBJ2-5; abundance: .; v_gene: TRBV20-1; CDR3aa: CSALVPGTQYF; CDR3nt: TGCAGTGCTTTAGTCCCGGGGACCCAGTACTTC
d_gene: .; j_gene: TRBJ2-2; abundance: .; v_gene: TRBV18; CDR3aa: CASSPWTITETANTGELFF; CDR3nt: TGTGCCAGCTCACCTTGGACAATTACCGAGACAGCGAACACCGGGGAGCTGTTTTTT
d_gene: TRBD1; j_gene: TRBJ2-7; abundance: .; v_gene: TRBV5-1; CDR3aa: CASSTGTVPGEQYF; CDR3nt: TGCGCCAGCAGCACCGGGACAGTCCCCGGGGAGCAGTACTTC
d_gene: TRBD1; j_gene: TRBJ1-1; abundance: .; v_gene: TRBV5-4; CDR3aa: CASSLQGGTEAFF; CDR3nt: TGTGCCAGCAGCCTACAGGGGGGCACTGAAGCTTTCTTT
d_gene: .; j_gene: TRBJ1-1; abundance: .; v_gene: TRBV6-1; CDR3aa: CASSFGAGTEAFF; CDR3nt: TGTGCCAGCAGTTTCGGGGCGGGGACTGAAGCTTTCTTT
d_gene: TRBD2; j_gene: TRBJ2-5; abundance: .; v_gene: TRBV19; CDR3aa: CASSPRSGGSWETQYF; CDR3nt: TGTGCCAGTAGTCCCAGAAGCGGGGGAAGCTGGGAGACCCAGTACTTC
d_gene: .; j_gene: TRBJ1-2; abundance: .; v_gene: TRBV10-3; CDR3aa: CAISHSSYGYTF; CDR3nt: TGTGCCATCTCCCACAGTTCCTATGGCTACACCTTC
d_gene: TRBD1; j_gene: TRBJ1-3; abundance: .; v_gene: TRBV18; CDR3aa: CASSPLIGTGAGTSGNTIYF; CDR3nt: TGTGCCAGCTCACCCCTAATAGGGACAGGGGCTGGGACCTCTGGAAACACCATATATTTT
d_gene: TRBD1; j_gene: TRBJ2-5; abundance: once; v_gene: TRBV4-1; CDR3aa: CASSQGQGTEETQYF; CDR3nt: TGCGCCAGCAGCCAAGGACAGGGGACGGAAGAGACCCAGTACTTC
d_gene: .; j_gene: TRBJ2-7; abundance: .; v_gene: TRBV2; CDR3aa: CASSETGPYEQYF; CDR3nt: TGTGCCAGCAGTGAAACAGGGCCCTACGAGCAGTACTTC
d_gene: TRBD2; j_gene: TRBJ2-1; abundance: .; v_gene: TRBV28; CDR3aa: CASSLFGLDHNEQFF; CDR3nt: TGTGCCAGCAGTTTATTCGGACTAGATCACAATGAGCAGTTCTTC
d_gene: TRBD1; j_gene: TRBJ1-1; abundance: once; v_gene: TRBV28; CDR3aa: CASSLGQGFLHTEAFF; CDR3nt: TGTGCCAGCAGTTTGGGACAGGGGTTTTTGCACACTGAAGCTTTCTTT
d_gene: TRBD2; j_gene: TRBJ2-5; abundance: .; v_gene: TRBV7-3; CDR3aa: CASSSGLAGFKETQYF; CDR3nt: TGTGCCAGCAGCTCGGGACTAGCGGGCTTTAAGGAGACCCAGTACTTC
d_gene: .; j_gene: TRBJ2-3; abundance: .; v_gene: TRBV18; CDR3aa: CASSPLIAITGFDTQYF; CDR3nt: TGTGCCAGCTCACCACTCATTGCAATTACAGGGTTCGATACGCAGTATTTT
d_gene: .; j_gene: TRBJ2-7; abundance: few; v_gene: TRBV6-6; CDR3aa: CASSYRQNYEQYF; CDR3nt: TGTGCCAGCAGTTACAGGCAGAACTACGAGCAGTACTTC
d_gene: .; j_gene: TRBJ2-3; abundance: .; v_gene: TRBV7-2; CDR3aa: CASSLEVASTDTQYF; CDR3nt: TGTGCCAGCAGCTTAGAAGTAGCTAGCACAGATACGCAGTATTTT
d_gene: TRBD2; j_gene: TRBJ2-1; abundance: .; v_gene: TRBV11-2; CDR3aa: CASSFSSGGHNEQFF; CDR3nt: TGTGCCAGCAGCTTCTCTAGCGGGGGACACAATGAGCAGTTCTTC
d_gene: .; j_gene: TRBJ2-7; abundance: .; v_gene: TRBV28; CDR3aa: CASIPASRASYEQYF; CDR3nt: TGTGCCAGCATCCCGGCGTCCAGGGCCTCCTACGAGCAGTACTTC
d_gene: .; j_gene: TRBJ2-3; abundance: .; v_gene: TRBV7-9; CDR3aa: CASSNTELRAKATQYF; CDR3nt: TGTGCCAGCAGCAACACGGAGCTCCGCGCTAAGGCAACGCAGTATTTT
d_gene: .; j_gene: TRBJ2-1; abundance: .; v_gene: TRBV4-2; CDR3aa: CASSQGAADSSYNEQFF; CDR3nt: TGTGCCAGCAGCCAAGGAGCAGCGGACAGCTCCTACAATGAGCAGTTCTTC
d_gene: TRBD1; j_gene: TRBJ2-7; abundance: .; v_gene: TRBV11-2; CDR3aa: CASSLDLGQGSYEQYF; CDR3nt: TGTGCCAGCAGCTTAGATCTCGGACAGGGTTCCTACGAGCAGTACTTC
d_gene: .; j_gene: TRBJ1-4; abundance: .; v_gene: TRBV5-5; CDR3aa: CASSLAAGFNEKLFF; CDR3nt: TGTGCCAGCAGCTTGGCGGCAGGCTTTAATGAAAAACTGTTTTTT